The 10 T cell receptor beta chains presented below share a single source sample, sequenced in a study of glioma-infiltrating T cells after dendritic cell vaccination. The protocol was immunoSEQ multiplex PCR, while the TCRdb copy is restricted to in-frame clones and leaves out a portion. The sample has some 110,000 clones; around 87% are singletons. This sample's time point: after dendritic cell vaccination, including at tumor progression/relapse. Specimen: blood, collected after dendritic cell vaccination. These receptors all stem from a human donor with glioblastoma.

The CDR3 loop is CASSLVASGSSGELFF. CDR3 nucleotides: TGTGCCAGCAGCTTGGTCGCTAGCGGGAGTTCCGGGGAGCTGTTTTTT. The rearrangement uses TRBV5-8 and TRBJ2-2; TRBD2 matches 10 bases. The V gene's germline CDR1 is SGHTS and CDR2 YDEGEE. The CDR3 spans 16 residues. Trimming at V came to 0 bases and at J to 6 bases, leaving 5 bases not matched to a gene. Variable domain in full (rest from reference TRBV5-8 and TRBJ2-2): EAGVTQSPTHLIKTRGQQATLRCSPISGHTSVYWYQQALGLGLQFLLWYDEGEERNRGNFPPRFSGRQFPNYSSELNVNALELEDSALYLCASSLVASGSSGELFFGEGSRLTVL.

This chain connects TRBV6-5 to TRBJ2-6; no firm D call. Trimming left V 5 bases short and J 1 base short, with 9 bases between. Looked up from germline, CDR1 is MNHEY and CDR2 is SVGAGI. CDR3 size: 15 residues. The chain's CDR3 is CASSNPLSGANVLTF. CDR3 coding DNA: TGTGCCAGCAGTAACCCCCTATCTGGGGCCAACGTCCTGACTTTC.

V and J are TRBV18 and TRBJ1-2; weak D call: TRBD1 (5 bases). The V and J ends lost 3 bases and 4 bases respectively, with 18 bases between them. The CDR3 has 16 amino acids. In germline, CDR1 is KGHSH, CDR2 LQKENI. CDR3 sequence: CASSPLREMKSYGYTF. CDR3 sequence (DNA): TGTGCCAGCTCACCGCTCAGGGAAATGAAAAGCTATGGCTACACCTTC.

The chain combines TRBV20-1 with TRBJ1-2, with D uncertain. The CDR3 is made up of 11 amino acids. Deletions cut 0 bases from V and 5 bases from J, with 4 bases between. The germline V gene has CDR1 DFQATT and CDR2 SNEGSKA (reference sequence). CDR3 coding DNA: TGCAGTGCTAGAGAATCATATGGCTACACCTTC. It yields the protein CSARESYGYTF.

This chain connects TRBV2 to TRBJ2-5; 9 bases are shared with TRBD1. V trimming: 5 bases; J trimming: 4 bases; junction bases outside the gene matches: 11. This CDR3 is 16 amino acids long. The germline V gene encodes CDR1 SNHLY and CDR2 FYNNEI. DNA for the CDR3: TGTGCCAGCAGTTCCTCCGGGACAGGGTATAGAGAGACCCAGTACTTC. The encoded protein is CASSSSGTGYRETQYF.

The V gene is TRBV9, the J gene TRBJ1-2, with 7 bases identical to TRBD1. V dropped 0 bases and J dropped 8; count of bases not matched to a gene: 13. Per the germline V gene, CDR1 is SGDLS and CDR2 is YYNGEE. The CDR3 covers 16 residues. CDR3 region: CASSVEGAAVPLGYTF. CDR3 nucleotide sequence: TGTGCCAGCAGCGTAGAGGGGGCGGCAGTACCGCTCGGCTACACCTTC. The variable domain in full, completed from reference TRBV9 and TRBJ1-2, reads DSGVTQTPKHLITATGQRVTLRCSPRSGDLSVYWYQQSLDQGLQFLIQYYNGEERAKGNILERFSAQQFPDLHSELNLSSLELGDSALYFCASSVEGAAVPLGYTFGSGTRLTVV.

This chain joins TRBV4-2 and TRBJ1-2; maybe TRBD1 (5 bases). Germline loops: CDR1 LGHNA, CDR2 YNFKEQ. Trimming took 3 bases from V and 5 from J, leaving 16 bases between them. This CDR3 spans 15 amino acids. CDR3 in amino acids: CASSQEQAARYGYTF. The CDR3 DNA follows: TGTGCCAGCAGCCAGGAACAGGCGGCTCGGTATGGCTACACCTTC.

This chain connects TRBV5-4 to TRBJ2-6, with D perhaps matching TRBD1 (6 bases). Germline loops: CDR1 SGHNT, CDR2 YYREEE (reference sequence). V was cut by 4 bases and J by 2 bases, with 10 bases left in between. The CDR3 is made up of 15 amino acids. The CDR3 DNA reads TGTGCCAGCAGCCCAGCAGGGGCTGGGGCCAACGTCCTGACTTTC. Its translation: CASSPAGAGANVLTF.

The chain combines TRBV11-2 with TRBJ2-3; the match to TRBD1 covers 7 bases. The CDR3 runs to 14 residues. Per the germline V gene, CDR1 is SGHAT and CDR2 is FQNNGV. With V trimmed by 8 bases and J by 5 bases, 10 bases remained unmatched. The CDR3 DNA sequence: TGTGCCAGCGGATACAGGGGATTGGTAGATACGCAGTATTTT. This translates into CASGYRGLVDTQYF.

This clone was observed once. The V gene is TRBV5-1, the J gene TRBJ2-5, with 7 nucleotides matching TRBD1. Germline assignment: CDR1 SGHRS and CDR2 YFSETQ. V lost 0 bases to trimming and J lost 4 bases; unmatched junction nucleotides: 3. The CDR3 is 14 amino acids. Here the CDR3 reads CASSLEGATETQYF. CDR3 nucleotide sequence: TGCGCCAGCAGCTTGGAGGGGGCCACAGAGACCCAGTACTTC.